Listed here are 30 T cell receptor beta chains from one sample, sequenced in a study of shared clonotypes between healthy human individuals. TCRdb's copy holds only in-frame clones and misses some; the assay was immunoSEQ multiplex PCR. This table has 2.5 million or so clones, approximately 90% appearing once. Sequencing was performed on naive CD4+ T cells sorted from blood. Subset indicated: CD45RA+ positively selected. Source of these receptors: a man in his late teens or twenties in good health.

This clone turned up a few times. This chain's CDR3 is CASGLEGAQPQHF. The CDR3 nucleotides are TGTGCTAGTGGTTTAGAGGGGGCCCAGCCCCAGCATTTT. The chain joins TRBV12-5 to TRBJ1-5; 7 bases fit TRBD1. J lost 7 bases, V lost 3 bases, and 3 bases had no gene match. The CDR3 sequence is 13 residues long. CDR1 and CDR2 from the germline V gene are LGHNT and FRNRAP.

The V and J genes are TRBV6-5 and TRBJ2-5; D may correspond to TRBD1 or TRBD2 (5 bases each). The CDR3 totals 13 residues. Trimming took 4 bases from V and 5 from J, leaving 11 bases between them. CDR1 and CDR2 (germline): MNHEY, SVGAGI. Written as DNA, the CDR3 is TGTGCCAGCAGTTCTGAGGGGCGCGAGACCCAGTACTTC. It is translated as CASSSEGRETQYF.

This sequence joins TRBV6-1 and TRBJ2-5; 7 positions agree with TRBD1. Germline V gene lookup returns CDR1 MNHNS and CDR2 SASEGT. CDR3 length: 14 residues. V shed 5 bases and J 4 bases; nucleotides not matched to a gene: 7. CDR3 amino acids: CASSFTGVTETQYF. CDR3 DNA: TGTGCCAGCAGTTTCACAGGGGTCACAGAGACCCAGTACTTC.

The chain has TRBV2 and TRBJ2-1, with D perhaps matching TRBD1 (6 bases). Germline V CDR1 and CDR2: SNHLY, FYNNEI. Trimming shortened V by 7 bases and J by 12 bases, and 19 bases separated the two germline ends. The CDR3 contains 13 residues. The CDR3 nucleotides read TGTGCCAGCATGGGGGCTCTAGCAGCAGGGCAGTTCTTC. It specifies CASMGALAAGQFF.

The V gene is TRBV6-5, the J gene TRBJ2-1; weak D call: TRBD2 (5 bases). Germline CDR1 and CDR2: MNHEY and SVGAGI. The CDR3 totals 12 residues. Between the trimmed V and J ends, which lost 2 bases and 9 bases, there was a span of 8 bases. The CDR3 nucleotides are TGTGCCAGCAGTTACGTGGGGAGTGAGCAGTTCTTC. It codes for CASSYVGSEQFF.

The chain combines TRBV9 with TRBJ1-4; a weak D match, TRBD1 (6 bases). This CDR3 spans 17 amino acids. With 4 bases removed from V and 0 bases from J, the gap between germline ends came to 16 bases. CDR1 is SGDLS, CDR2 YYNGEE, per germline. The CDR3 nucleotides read TGTGCCAGCAGCTTTGGACAGCCCTTTGCAACTAATGAAAAACTGTTTTTT. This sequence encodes CASSFGQPFATNEKLFF.

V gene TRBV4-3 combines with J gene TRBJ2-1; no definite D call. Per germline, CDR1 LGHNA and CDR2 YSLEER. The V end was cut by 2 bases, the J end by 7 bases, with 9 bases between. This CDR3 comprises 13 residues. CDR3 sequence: CASSQIQLNEQFF. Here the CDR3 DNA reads TGCGCCAGCAGCCAAATACAGCTAAATGAGCAGTTCTTC.

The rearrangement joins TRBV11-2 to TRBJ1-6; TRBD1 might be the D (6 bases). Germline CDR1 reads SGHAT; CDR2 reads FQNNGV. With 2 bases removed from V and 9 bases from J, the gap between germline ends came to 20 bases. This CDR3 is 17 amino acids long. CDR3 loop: CASSLHNRALFASPLHF. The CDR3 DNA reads TGTGCCAGCAGCTTACACAACAGGGCCCTATTCGCTTCACCCCTCCACTTT.

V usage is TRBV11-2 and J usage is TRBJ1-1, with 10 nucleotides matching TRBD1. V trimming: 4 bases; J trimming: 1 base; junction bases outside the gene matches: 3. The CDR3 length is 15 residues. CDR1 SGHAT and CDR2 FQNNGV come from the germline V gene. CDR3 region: CASSSWTGGNTEAFF. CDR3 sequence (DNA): TGTGCCAGCAGCTCATGGACAGGGGGGAACACTGAAGCTTTCTTT.

The DNA of the CDR3 is TGTGCCAGCAGCTTAGACGTCAGAAGGCGGGTCGGCACAGATACGCAGTATTTT. Protein: CASSLDVRRRVGTDTQYF. The chain joins TRBV7-9 to TRBJ2-3, with D maybe TRBD2 (5 bases). Trimming took off 1 base at V and 1 base at J, with 18 bases between the two ends. This CDR3 comprises 18 residues. CDR1 is SEHNR, CDR2 FQNEAQ, per germline (reference sequence).

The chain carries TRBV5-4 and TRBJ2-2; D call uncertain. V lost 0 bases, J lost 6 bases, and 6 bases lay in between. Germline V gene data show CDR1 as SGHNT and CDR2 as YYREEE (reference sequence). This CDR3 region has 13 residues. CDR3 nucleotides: TGTGCCAGCAGCTTGGAGCAGGCCGGGGAGCTGTTTTTT. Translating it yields CASSLEQAGELFF. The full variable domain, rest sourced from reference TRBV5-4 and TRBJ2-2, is ETGVTQSPTHLIKTRGQQVTLRCSSQSGHNTVSWYQQALGQGPQFIFQYYREEENGRGNFPPRFSGLQFPNYSSELNVNALELDDSALYLCASSLEQAGELFFGEGSRLTVL.

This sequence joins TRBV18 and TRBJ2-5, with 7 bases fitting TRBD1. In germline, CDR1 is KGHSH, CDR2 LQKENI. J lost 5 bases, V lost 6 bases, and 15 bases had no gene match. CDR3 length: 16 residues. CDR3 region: CASSPIQNRGRETQYF. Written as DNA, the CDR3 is TGTGCCAGCTCCCCGATCCAAAACAGGGGCCGGGAGACCCAGTACTTC.

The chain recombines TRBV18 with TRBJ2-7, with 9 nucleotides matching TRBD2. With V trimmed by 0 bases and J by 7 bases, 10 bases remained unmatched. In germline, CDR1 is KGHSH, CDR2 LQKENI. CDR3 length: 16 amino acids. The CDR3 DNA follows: TGTGCCAGCTCACCACCTTGGGTAGCGGGAGTGAGTGAGCAGTACTTC. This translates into CASSPPWVAGVSEQYF.

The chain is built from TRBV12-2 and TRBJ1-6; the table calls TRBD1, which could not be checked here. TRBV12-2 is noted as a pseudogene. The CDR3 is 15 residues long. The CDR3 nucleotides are TGTGCAAGTCGCTTAGAGACAGGAAGGGATTCACCCCTCCACTTT. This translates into CASRLETGRDSPLHF.

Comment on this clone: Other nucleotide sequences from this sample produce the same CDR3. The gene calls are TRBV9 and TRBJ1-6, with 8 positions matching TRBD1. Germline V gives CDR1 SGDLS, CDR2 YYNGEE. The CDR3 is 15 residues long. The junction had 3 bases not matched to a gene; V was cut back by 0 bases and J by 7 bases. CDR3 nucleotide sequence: TGTGCCAGCAGCGTAGGGGGACAGGTAAATTCACCCCTCCACTTT. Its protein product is CASSVGGQVNSPLHF.

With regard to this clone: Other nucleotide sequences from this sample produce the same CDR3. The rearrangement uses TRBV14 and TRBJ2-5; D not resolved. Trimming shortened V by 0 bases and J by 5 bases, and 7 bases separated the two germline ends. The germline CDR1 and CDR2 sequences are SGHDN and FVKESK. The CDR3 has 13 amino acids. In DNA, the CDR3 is TGTGCCAGCAGCCAAGATCTAAGGGAGACCCAGTACTTC. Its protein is CASSQDLRETQYF.

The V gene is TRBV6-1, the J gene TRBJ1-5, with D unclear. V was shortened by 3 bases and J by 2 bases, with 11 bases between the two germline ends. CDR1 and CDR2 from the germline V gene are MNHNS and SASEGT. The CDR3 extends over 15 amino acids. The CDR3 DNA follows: TGTGCCAGCAGTGAGGAAGGGATTCGCAATCAGCCCCAGCATTTT. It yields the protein CASSEEGIRNQPQHF.

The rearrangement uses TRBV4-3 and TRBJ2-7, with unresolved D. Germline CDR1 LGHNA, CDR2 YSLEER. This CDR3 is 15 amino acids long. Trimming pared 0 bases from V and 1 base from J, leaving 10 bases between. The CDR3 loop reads CASSQDSIGSYEQYF. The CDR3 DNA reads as TGCGCCAGCAGCCAAGATTCGATTGGATCCTACGAGCAGTACTTC.

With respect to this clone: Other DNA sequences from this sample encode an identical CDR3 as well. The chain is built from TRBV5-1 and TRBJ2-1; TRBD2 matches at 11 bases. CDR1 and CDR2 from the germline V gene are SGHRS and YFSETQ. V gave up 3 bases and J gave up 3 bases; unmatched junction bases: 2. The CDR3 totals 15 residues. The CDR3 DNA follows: TGCGCCAGCAGCTCACTAGCGGGGGTCTACAATGAGCAGTTCTTC. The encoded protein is CASSSLAGVYNEQFF.

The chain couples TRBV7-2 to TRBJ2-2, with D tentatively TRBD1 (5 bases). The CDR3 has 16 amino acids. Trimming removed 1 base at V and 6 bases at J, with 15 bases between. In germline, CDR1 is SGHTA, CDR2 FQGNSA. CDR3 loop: CASSLGPGKGPGELFF. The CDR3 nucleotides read TGTGCCAGCAGCTTAGGACCCGGAAAGGGGCCCGGGGAGCTGTTTTTT.

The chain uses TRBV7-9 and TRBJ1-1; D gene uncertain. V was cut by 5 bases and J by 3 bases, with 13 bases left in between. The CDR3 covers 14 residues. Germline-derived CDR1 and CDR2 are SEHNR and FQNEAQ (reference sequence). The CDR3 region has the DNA TGTGCCAGCAGCCTCCTTGGGCTGGACACTGAAGCTTTCTTT. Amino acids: CASSLLGLDTEAFF. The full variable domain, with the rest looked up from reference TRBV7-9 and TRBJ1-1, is DTGVSQNPRHKITKRGQNVTFRCDPISEHNRLYWYRQTLGQGPEFLTYFQNEAQLEKSRLLSDRFSAERPKGSFSTLEIQRTEQGDSAMYLCASSLLGLDTEAFFGQGTRLTVV.

This CDR3 reads CASSPTGSTGELFF. CDR3 in DNA: TGTGCCAGTAGCCCGACAGGGTCCACCGGGGAGCTGTTTTTT. The chain joins TRBV19 to TRBJ2-2, with TRBD1 matching over 7 bases. CDR3 size: 14 residues. J lost 4 bases, V lost 6 bases, and 5 bases had no gene match. Looked up from germline, CDR1 is LNHDA and CDR2 is SQIVND (reference sequence).

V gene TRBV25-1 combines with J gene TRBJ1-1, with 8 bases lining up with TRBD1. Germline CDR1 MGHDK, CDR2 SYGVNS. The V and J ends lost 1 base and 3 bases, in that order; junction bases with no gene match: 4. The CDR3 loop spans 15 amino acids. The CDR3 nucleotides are TGTGCCAGCAGTGAATCCTACAGGGGGGACACTGAAGCTTTCTTT. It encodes CASSESYRGDTEAFF.

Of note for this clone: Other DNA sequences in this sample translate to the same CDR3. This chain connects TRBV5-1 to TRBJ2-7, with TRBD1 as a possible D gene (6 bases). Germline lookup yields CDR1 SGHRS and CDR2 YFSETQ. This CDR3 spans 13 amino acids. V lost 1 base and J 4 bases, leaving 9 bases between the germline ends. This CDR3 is CASSLTRGYEQYF. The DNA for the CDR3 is TGCGCCAGCAGCTTGACGAGGGGGTACGAGCAGTACTTC.

The CDR3 DNA sequence: TGTGCCAGCAGCTCCGGACAAACAGGGTATAGCAATCAGCCCCAGCATTTT. Encoded protein: CASSSGQTGYSNQPQHF. The V and J genes are TRBV11-2 and TRBJ1-5, with D possibly matching TRBD1 (6 bases). CDR1 and CDR2 (germline): SGHAT, FQNNGV. CDR3 length: 17 amino acids. V was cut by 4 bases and J by 0 bases, with 16 bases left in between. Full variable domain (remainder filled in from reference TRBV11-2 and TRBJ1-5): EAGVAQSPRYKIIEKRQSVAFWCNPISGHATLYWYQQILGQGPKLLIQFQNNGVVDDSQLPKDRFSAERLKGVDSTLKIQPAKLEDSAVYLCASSSGQTGYSNQPQHFGDGTRLSIL.

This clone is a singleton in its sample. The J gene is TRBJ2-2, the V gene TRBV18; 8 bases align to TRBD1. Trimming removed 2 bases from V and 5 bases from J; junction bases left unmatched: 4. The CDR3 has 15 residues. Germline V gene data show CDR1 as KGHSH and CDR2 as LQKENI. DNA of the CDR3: TGTGCCAGCTCACCAAGGACAGGGTGGACCGGGGAGCTGTTTTTT. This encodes CASSPRTGWTGELFF.

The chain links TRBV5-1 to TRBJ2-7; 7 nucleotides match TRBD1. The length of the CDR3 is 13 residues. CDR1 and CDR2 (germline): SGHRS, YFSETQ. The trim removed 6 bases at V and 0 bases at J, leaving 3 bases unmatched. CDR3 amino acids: CASNPGGSYEQYF. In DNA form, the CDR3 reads TGCGCCAGCAATCCAGGGGGCTCCTACGAGCAGTACTTC.

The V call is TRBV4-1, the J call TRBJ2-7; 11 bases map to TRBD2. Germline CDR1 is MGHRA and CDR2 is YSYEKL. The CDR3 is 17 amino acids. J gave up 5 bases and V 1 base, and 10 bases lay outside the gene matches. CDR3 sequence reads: CASSQVTSGSFANEQYF. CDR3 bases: TGCGCCAGCAGCCAAGTCACTAGCGGGAGTTTCGCTAACGAGCAGTACTTC.

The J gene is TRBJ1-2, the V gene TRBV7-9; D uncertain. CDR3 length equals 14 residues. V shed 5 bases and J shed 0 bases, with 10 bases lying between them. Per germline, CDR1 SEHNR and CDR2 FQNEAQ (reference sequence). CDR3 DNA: TGTGCCAGCAGCCGTGGTTCTCCTAACTATGGCTACACCTTC. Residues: CASSRGSPNYGYTF.

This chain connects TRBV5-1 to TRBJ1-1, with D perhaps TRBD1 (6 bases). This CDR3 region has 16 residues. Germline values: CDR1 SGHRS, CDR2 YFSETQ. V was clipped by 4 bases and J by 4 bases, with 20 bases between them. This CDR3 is CASSPAASRGGTEAFF. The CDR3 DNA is TGCGCCAGCAGCCCCGCGGCATCCAGGGGCGGCACTGAAGCTTTCTTT.